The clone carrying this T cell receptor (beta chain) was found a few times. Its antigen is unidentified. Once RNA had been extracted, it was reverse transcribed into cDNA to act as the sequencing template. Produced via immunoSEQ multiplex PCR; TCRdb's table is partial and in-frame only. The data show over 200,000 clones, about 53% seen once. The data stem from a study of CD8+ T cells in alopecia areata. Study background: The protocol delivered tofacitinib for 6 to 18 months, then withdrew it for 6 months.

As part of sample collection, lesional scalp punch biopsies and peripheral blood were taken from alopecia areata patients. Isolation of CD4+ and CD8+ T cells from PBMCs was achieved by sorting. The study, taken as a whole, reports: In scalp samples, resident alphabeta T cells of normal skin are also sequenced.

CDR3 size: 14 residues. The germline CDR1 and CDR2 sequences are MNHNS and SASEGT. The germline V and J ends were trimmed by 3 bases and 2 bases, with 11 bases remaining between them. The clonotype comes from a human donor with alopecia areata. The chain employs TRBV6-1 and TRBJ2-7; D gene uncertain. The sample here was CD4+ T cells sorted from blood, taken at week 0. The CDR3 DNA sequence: TGTGCCAGCAGTGAGGGTCAGAACCCCTACGAGCAGTACTTC. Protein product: CASSEGQNPYEQYF.